This TCR beta chain came from a study of blood T cell repertoires in COVID-19. About the research overall: Acute-phase and convalescent COVID-19 samples originated in the United States, Italy and Spain. PBMCs, B-cell-depleted T cells, or T cells provided the cDNA or gDNA that made up the material.

Study processing details: The authors estimated nucleated cell counts from reference gene primer amplification. The table came from immunoSEQ multiplex PCR; TCRdb's copy has only in-frame clones and leaves some out. D and trimming come from the DNA, and the V and J calls and clone size come from that table. This table holds tens of thousands of clones, about 88% found once. This CDR3 contains 15 residues. The germline gives CDR1 SGHDT, CDR2 YYEEEE. The germline V and J ends were trimmed by 2 bases and 1 base, with 10 bases remaining between them. This clone was seen only a few times. The chain recombines TRBV5-6 with TRBJ1-3; D may be TRBD1 (6 bases). The TCR comes from a human donor in a cohort sampled during active COVID-19. The sequenced sample consisted of peripheral blood. CDR3: CASSFNTGSGNTIYF. CDR3 nucleotides: TGTGCCAGCAGCTTCAATACAGGGTCTGGAAACACCATATATTTT. The entire variable domain, with the rest obtained from reference TRBV5-6 and TRBJ1-3, is as follows: DAGVTQSPTHLIKTRGQQVTLRCSPKSGHDTVSWYQQALGQGPQFIFQYYEEEERQRGNFPDRFSGHQFPNYSSELNVNALLLGDSALYLCASSFNTGSGNTIYFGEGSWLTVV.